The 10 T cell receptor beta chains below come from one sample, sequenced in a study of blood T cell repertoires in COVID-19. Sequencing was performed with immunoSEQ multiplex PCR; in TCRdb, only in-frame clones are kept and a portion is missing. This sample has 340,000 or so clones, with just over 85% found just once. The sequenced sample consisted of PBMCs or T cells enriched from blood (not recorded which). The source is a woman between 35 and 50 years old with acute COVID-19.

This chain connects TRBV19 to TRBJ1-1, with D possibly TRBD1 on 5 matching bases. The germline V and J ends were trimmed by 0 bases and 1 base, with 12 bases remaining between them. The CDR3 spans 16 residues. Germline CDR1 reads LNHDA; CDR2 reads SQIVND (reference sequence). The CDR3 DNA reads as TGTGCCAGTAGTATAGAATCGGGGGGACCGAACACTGAAGCTTTCTTT. Its protein is CASSIESGGPNTEAFF.

This chain joins TRBV27 and TRBJ2-5; the D gene is possibly TRBD1 (7 bases). The germline V gene encodes CDR1 MNHEY and CDR2 SMNVEV (reference sequence). The CDR3 extends over 14 amino acids. V dropped 6 bases and J dropped 2 bases, with 13 bases sitting between them. The CDR3 region is CASRVRGRQETQYF. In DNA form, the CDR3 reads TGTGCCAGCAGGGTCAGGGGGAGGCAAGAGACCCAGTACTTC.

The chain combines TRBV12-3 or TRBV12-4 with TRBJ1-2, with 7 bases aligning to TRBD1. V trimming: 5 bases; J trimming: 1 base; junction bases outside the gene matches: 1. The CDR3 is made up of 13 amino acids. CDR3 protein: CASSGDSNYGYTF. The DNA of the CDR3 is TGTGCCAGCAGTGGGGACAGTAACTATGGCTACACCTTC.

The V call is TRBV4-2, the J call TRBJ1-4, with D perhaps TRBD1 (5 bases). The CDR3 has 16 residues. Looked up from germline, CDR1 is LGHNA and CDR2 is YNFKEQ. The germline V and J ends were trimmed by 0 bases and 8 bases, with 16 bases remaining between them. This CDR3 reads CASSQDRTGGGEKLFF. Written as DNA, the CDR3 is TGTGCCAGCAGCCAAGATCGCACAGGCGGCGGAGAAAAACTGTTTTTT.

The J gene is TRBJ2-7, the V gene TRBV5-1; possible D gene TRBD1, 6 bases. CDR1 SGHRS and CDR2 YFSETQ come from the germline V gene. With 4 bases removed from V and 0 bases from J, the gap between germline ends came to 14 bases. The CDR3 contains 15 residues. As DNA, the CDR3 is TGCGCCAGCAGCCCGTTGGGGGCGAGCTCCTACGAGCAGTACTTC. It specifies CASSPLGASSYEQYF.

The chain uses TRBV18 and TRBJ1-3; tentative D call: TRBD1 (5 bases). Germline V lookup: CDR1 KGHSH, CDR2 LQKENI. Trimming pared 3 bases from V and 0 bases from J, leaving 15 bases between. This CDR3 is built from 17 residues. CDR3: CASSPLRGRDSGNTIYF. The DNA of the CDR3 is TGTGCCAGCTCACCCCTGAGAGGCAGGGACTCTGGAAACACCATATATTTT.

V and J are TRBV7-9 and TRBJ2-3, with TRBD2 as a possible D gene (5 bases). The CDR3 has 14 amino acids. Germline loops: CDR1 SEHNR, CDR2 FQNEAQ (reference sequence). V lost 0 bases, J lost 3 bases, and 7 bases lay in between. The CDR3 DNA follows: TGTGCCAGCAGCTTAGCACTAGTTACAGATACGCAGTATTTT. Translating it yields CASSLALVTDTQYF.

This clone was seen only once. The V and J genes are TRBV5-1 and TRBJ2-3; unclear D gene. This CDR3 region has 15 residues. Germline V CDR1 and CDR2: SGHRS, YFSETQ. V lost 0 bases and J lost 3, with 11 bases in between. The CDR3 spells CASSLGSRVTDTQYF. The CDR3 bases are TGCGCCAGCAGCTTGGGGTCTCGGGTGACAGATACGCAGTATTTT.

The gene calls are TRBV19 and TRBJ2-2; no firm D call. V dropped 3 bases and J dropped 4 bases, with 18 bases sitting between them. The CDR3 is 17 residues long. Germline lookup yields CDR1 LNHDA and CDR2 SQIVND (reference sequence). The CDR3 here is CASSISPIRLFTGELFF. CDR3 in DNA: TGTGCCAGTAGTATTTCTCCTATTCGACTGTTCACCGGGGAGCTGTTTTTT.

The rearrangement links TRBV24-1 to TRBJ2-1; 9 bases map to TRBD1. The germline CDR1 and CDR2 sequences are KGHDR and SFDVKD. This CDR3 spans 14 amino acids. V was clipped by 7 bases and J by 2 bases; unmatched bases: 2. The chain's CDR3 is CATSRDRAYNEQFF. The CDR3, as DNA: TGTGCCACCAGCCGGGACAGGGCCTACAATGAGCAGTTCTTC.